A single sample gave rise to the 2 T cell receptor beta chains below, sequenced in a study of shared clonotypes between healthy human individuals. Repertoires were generated with immunoSEQ multiplex PCR, while TCRdb's copy carries only in-frame clones and drops some. The sample gives some 800,000 clones, about 92% of which show up once; approximately 25% is in the top ten. CD8 cells classed as naive were CD45RO-negative and positively selected for CCR7, excluding terminally differentiated effector memory CD45RA+ cells. Sample: naive CD8+ T cells sorted from blood. All receptors come from a young man in good health.

The chain employs TRBV21-1 and TRBJ1-5; the table gives TRBD1 as D, unverified against the DNA. TRBV21-1 is an annotated pseudogene. The CDR3 is 18 amino acids. CDR3 residues: CASSPKPARTHNYQPQHF. The CDR3 region has the DNA TGTGCCAGCAGCCCAAAGCCCGCGCGGACACATAATTATCAGCCCCAGCATTTT.

V gene TRBV19 combines with J gene TRBJ1-1, with 9 nucleotides matching TRBD1. After removal of 3 bases from V and 5 bases from J, the junction contained 7 bases not matched to a gene. CDR3 length equals 15 residues. Per germline, CDR1 LNHDA and CDR2 SQIVND (reference sequence). CDR3 in DNA: TGTGCCAGTAGTATTTCGGGGACAGGGACGACTGAAGCTTTCTTT. Protein: CASSISGTGTTEAFF.